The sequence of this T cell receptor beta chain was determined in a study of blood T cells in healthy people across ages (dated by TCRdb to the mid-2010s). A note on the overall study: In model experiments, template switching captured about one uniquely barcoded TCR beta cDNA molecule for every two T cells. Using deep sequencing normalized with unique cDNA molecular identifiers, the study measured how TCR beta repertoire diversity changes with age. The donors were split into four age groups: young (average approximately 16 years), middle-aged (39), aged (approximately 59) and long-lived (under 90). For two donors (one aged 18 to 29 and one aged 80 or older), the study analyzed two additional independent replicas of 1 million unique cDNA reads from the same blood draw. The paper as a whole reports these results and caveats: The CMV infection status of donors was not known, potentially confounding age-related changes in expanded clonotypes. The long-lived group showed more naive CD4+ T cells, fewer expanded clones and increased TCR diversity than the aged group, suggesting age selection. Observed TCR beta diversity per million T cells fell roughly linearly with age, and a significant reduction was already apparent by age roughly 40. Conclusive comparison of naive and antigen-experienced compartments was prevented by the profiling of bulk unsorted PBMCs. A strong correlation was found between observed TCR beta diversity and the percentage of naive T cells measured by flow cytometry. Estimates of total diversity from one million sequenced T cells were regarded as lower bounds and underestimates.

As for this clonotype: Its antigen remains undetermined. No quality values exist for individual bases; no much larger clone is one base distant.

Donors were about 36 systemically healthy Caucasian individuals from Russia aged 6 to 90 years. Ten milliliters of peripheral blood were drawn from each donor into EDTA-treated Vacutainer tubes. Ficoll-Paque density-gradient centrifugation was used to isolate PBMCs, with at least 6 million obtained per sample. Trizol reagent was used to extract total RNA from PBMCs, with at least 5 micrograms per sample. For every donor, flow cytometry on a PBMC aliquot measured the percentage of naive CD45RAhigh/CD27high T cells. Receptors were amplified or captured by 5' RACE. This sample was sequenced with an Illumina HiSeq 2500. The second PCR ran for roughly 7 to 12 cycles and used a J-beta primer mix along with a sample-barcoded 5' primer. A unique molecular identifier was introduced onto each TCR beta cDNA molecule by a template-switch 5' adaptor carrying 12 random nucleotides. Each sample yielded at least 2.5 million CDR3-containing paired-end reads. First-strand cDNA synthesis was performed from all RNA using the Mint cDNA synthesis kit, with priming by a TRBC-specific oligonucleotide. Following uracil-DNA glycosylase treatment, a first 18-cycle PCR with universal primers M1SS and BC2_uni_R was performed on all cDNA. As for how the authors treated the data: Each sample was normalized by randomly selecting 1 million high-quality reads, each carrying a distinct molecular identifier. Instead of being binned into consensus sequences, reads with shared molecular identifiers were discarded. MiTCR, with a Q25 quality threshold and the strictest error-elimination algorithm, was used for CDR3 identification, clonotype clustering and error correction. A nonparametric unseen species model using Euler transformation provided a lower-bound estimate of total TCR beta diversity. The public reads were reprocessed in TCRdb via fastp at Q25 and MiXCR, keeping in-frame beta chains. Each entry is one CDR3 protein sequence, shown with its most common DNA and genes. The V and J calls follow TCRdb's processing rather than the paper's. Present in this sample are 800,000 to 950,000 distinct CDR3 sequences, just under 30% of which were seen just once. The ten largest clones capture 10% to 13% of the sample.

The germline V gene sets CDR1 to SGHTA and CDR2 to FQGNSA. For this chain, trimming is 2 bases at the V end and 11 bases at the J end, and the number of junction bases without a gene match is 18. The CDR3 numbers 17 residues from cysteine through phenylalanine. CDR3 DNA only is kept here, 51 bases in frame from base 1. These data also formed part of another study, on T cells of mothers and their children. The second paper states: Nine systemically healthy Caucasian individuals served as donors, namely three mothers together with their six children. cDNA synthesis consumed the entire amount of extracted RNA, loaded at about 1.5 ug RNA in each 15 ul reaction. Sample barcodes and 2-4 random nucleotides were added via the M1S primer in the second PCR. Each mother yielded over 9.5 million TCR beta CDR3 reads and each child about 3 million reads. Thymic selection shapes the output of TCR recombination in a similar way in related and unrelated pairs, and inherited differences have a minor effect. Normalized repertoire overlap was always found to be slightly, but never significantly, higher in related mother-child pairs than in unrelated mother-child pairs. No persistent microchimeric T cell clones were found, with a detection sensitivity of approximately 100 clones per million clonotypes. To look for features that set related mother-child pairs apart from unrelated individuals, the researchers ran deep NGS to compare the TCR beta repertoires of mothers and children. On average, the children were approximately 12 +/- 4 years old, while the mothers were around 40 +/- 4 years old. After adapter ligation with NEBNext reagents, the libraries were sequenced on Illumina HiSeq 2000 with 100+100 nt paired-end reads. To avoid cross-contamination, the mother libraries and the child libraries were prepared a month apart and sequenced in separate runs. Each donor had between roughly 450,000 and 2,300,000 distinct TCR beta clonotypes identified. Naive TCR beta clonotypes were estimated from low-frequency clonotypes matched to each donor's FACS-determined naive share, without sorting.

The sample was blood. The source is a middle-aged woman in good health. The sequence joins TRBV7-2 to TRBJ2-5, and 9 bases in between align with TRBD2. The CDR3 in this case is CASSLTLASGTYNEQYF. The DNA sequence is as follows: TGTGCCAGCAGCTTAACGCTTGCTAGCGGGACATACAATGAGCAGTACTTC.